This is a list of T cell receptor beta chains from one sample in a study of blood T cells in healthy people across ages. Using its own MiXCR run on the 5' RACE reads, TCRdb lists one record per CDR3 protein. The sample lists approximately 700,000 distinct CDR3 sequences, roughly 30% occurring once. The sample consisted of blood. Receptor source: a woman of 80 years or more in good health. Each CDR3 is given with its conserved first and last residue. A D gene is named only where the DNA matches it firmly. A row's size may be missing; if present it is once, few, many or a size class.

j_gene | abundance | d_gene | v_gene | CDR3aa | CDR3nt
TRBJ2-7 | many | NA | TRBV6-5 | CASRIGSQVENEQYF | TGTGCCAGCAGAATAGGGTCACAGGTAGAGAACGAGCAGTACTTC
TRBJ1-1 | NA | NA | TRBV6-1 | CASREKQGGTEAFF | TGTGCCAGCAGGGAAAAGCAGGGAGGCACTGAAGCTTTCTTT
TRBJ2-7 | many | NA | TRBV20-1 | CSARVAEHSYEQYF | TGCAGTGCTAGAGTGGCGGAACATTCCTACGAGCAGTACTTC
TRBJ2-3 | NA | TRBD2 | TRBV7-9 | CASSGRLAGAPGAQYF | TGTGCCAGCAGCGGTCGACTAGCGGGGGCCCCCGGGGCGCAGTATTTT
TRBJ1-4 | few | NA | TRBV6-1 | CATYTESLGAGEKLFF | TGTGCCACCTATACGGAAAGTTTGGGGGCGGGTGAAAAACTGTTTTTT
TRBJ1-6 | many | NA | TRBV11-2 | CASSLGVGNSPLHF | TGTGCCAGCAGCTTAGGGGTGGGAAATTCACCCCTCCACTTT
TRBJ2-2 | few | NA | TRBV28 | CASSLGGARTGELFF | TGTGCCAGCAGTTTGGGGGGGGCCCGTACCGGGGAGCTGTTTTTT
TRBJ1-1 | many | NA | TRBV18 | CASSPFRENTEAFF | TGTGCCAGCTCACCCTTCAGAGAGAACACTGAAGCTTTCTTT
TRBJ2-1 | many | NA | TRBV7-8 | CASSLEGRLSSYNEQFF | TGTGCCAGCAGCTTAGAAGGGCGGCTCAGCTCCTACAATGAGCAGTTCTTC
TRBJ1-2 | NA | NA | TRBV12-3/TRBV12-4 | CASSLFRTNYGYTF | TGTGCCAGCAGTCTTTTCCGGACTAACTATGGCTACACCTTC
TRBJ2-1 | many | NA | TRBV2 | CASSEVRGSKFF | TGTGCCAGCAGTGAAGTTCGGGGGTCGAAGTTCTTC
TRBJ2-1 | many | TRBD2 | TRBV4-3 | CASSQDGGGGARGSYNEQFF | TGCGCCAGCAGCCAAGATGGAGGCGGGGGGGCCAGAGGCTCCTACAATGAGCAGTTCTTC
TRBJ2-3 | NA | NA | TRBV15 | CATSSSGGRDTQYF | TGTGCCACCTCTTCCTCCGGGGGGCGAGATACGCAGTATTTT
TRBJ1-4 | many | NA | TRBV10-3 | CAISERQGREKLFF | TGTGCCATCAGTGAAAGGCAGGGGAGAGAAAAACTGTTTTTT
TRBJ1-2 | many | NA | TRBV4-3 | CASSQENSLNYGYTF | TGCGCCAGCAGCCAAGAAAACAGCCTTAACTATGGCTACACCTTC
TRBJ2-1 | many | NA | TRBV14 | CASSPRPYNEQFF | TGTGCCAGCAGCCCCAGGCCCTACAATGAGCAGTTCTTC
TRBJ1-2 | many | NA | TRBV21-1 | CASSKEGNRDGGYTF | TGTGCCAGCAGCAAAGAGGGAAACAGGGACGGTGGCTACACCTTC
TRBJ2-7 | many | TRBD2 | TRBV4-3 | CASSPGGSGRYEQYF | TGCGCCAGCAGCCCGGGGGGGTCAGGCCGCTACGAGCAGTACTTC
TRBJ2-2 | NA | NA | TRBV5-5 | CASSFGGLNTGELFF | TGTGCCAGCAGCTTCGGGGGGCTCAACACCGGGGAGCTGTTTTTT
TRBJ2-1 | NA | TRBD1 | TRBV7-3 | CASGTGSSYNEQFF | TGTGCCAGCGGGACAGGGAGCTCCTACAATGAGCAGTTCTTC
TRBJ2-7 | NA | TRBD2 | TRBV7-2 | CASSLLGLAGANEQYF | TGTGCCAGCAGCCTCCTGGGACTAGCGGGGGCGAATGAGCAGTACTTC
TRBJ1-2 | many | NA | TRBV20-1 | CSARVRGGYTF | TGCAGTGCTAGGGTGCGGGGTGGCTACACCTTC
TRBJ1-1 | NA | TRBD1 | TRBV28 | CASSSTGFSAFF | TGTGCCAGCAGTTCGACAGGGTTTTCGGCTTTCTTT
TRBJ1-2 | many | NA | TRBV12-3/TRBV12-4 | CASSFRPVRRDGYTF | TGTGCCAGCAGTTTCCGTCCGGTGAGGAGGGATGGCTACACCTTC
TRBJ2-2 | NA | NA | TRBV28 | CASSPADYTGERFF | TGTGCCAGCAGTCCAGCAGATTACACCGGGGAGCGGTTTTTT
TRBJ2-3 | many | TRBD2 | TRBV6-1 | CASGERGSTDTQYF | TGTGCCAGCGGGGAGCGGGGAAGCACAGATACGCAGTATTTT
TRBJ2-7 | NA | TRBD2 | TRBV7-9 | CASSREGPHEQYF | TGTGCCAGCAGCCGGGAGGGTCCCCACGAGCAGTACTTC
TRBJ1-2 | few | NA | TRBV6-5 | CASTYRGSPSSGYTF | TGTGCCAGCACCTATCGCGGGTCACCGTCTTCCGGCTACACCTTC
TRBJ1-1 | NA | NA | TRBV5-1 | CASSPGSLWTEAFF | TGCGCCAGCAGCCCCGGGAGCCTGTGGACTGAAGCTTTCTTT
TRBJ2-1 | many | TRBD2 | TRBV5-1 | CASSLGLAGGRSYNEQFF | TGCGCCAGCAGCCTAGGTTTGGCGGGGGGGCGGTCCTACAATGAGCAGTTCTTC
TRBJ1-2 | many | NA | TRBV7-3 | CASSPGSGDYGYTF | TGTGCCAGCAGCCCGGGTTCGGGAGACTATGGCTACACCTTC
TRBJ2-6 | many | NA | TRBV11-2 | CASSPRTTNQILTF | TGTGCCAGCTCCCCAAGGACCACCAATCAGATCCTGACTTTC
TRBJ1-2 | NA | TRBD1 | TRBV29-1 | CSTAGGTNYGYTF | TGCAGCACCGCAGGGGGGACTAACTATGGCTACACCTTC
TRBJ2-5 | many | NA | TRBV28 | CASSLELNTGETQYF | TGTGCCAGCAGTTTAGAGCTTAACACCGGGGAGACCCAGTACTTC
TRBJ2-5 | NA | NA | TRBV2 | CASSVGRGGPRGTQYF | TGTGCCAGCAGTGTTGGTCGAGGGGGGCCCCGGGGGACCCAGTACTTC
TRBJ1-4 | NA | NA | TRBV30 | CACMGGIRSGEKLFF | TGTGCCTGCATGGGGGGGATACGAAGCGGTGAAAAACTGTTTTTT
TRBJ1-2 | many | TRBD1 | TRBV4-1 | CASSPQTGGYLYGYTF | TGCGCCAGCAGCCCTCAAACAGGGGGCTACCTGTATGGCTACACCTTC
TRBJ1-1 | few | TRBD1 | TRBV15 | CATSRDQQGVTEAFF | TGTGCCACCAGCAGAGATCAGCAGGGGGTAACTGAAGCTTTCTTT
TRBJ2-7 | many | NA | TRBV20-1 | CSATPEVNEQYF | TGCAGTGCTACCCCTGAGGTAAACGAGCAGTACTTC
TRBJ1-2 | many | NA | TRBV6-5 | CASSYSSPVGGYTF | TGTGCCAGCAGTTACTCGAGCCCCGTCGGAGGCTACACCTTC
TRBJ2-7 | few | TRBD1 | TRBV4-2 | CASSREGAGAYEQYF | TGTGCCAGCAGCCGAGAGGGGGCAGGAGCCTACGAGCAGTACTTC
TRBJ2-5 | many | NA | TRBV20-1 | CSAARVPRETQYF | TGCAGTGCTGCCCGAGTCCCTAGGGAGACCCAGTACTTC
TRBJ2-7 | NA | TRBD2 | TRBV4-1 | CASSQDRTRDYFYNEQYF | TGCGCTAGCAGCCAAGATCGGACCCGGGACTACTTCTACAATGAGCAGTACTTC
TRBJ2-5 | NA | NA | TRBV20-1 | CSARPPGGGLGNEQYF | TGCAGTGCTAGACCACCAGGGGGGGGCCTGGGGAATGAGCAGTACTTC